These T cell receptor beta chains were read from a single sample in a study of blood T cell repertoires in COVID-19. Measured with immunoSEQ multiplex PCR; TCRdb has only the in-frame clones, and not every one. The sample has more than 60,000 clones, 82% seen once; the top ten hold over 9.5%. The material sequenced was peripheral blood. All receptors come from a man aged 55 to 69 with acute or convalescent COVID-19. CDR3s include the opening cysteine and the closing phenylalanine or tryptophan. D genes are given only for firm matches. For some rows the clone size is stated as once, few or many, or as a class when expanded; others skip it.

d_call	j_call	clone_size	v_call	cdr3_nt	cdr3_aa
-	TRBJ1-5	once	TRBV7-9	TGTGCCAGCAGCTTGGGGGGTGTCGATCAGCCCCAGCATTTT	CASSLGGVDQPQHF
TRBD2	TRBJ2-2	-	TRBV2	TGTGCCAGCGGTAGCGGGGCCGCGAACACCGGGGAGCTGTTTTTT	CASGSGAANTGELFF
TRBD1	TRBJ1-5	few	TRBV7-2	TGTGCCAGCAGCTTTGGACAGGGTGTAGATCAGCCCCAGCATTTT	CASSFGQGVDQPQHF
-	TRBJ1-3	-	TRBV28	TGTGCCAGCAGTTCCCAGGGCGCACGAAACACCATATATTTT	CASSSQGARNTIYF
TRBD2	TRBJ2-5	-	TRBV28	TGTGCCAGCAGCCGGAGCGGGAGCGGTGTACGGGAGACCCAGTACTTC	CASSRSGSGVRETQYF
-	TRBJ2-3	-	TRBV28	TGTGCCAGCAGTTTTTGGAGCTTCGGCACAGATACGCAGTATTTT	CASSFWSFGTDTQYF
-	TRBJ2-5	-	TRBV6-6	TGTGCCAGCACCTCAGGGGAATTACAAGAGACCCAGTACTTC	CASTSGELQETQYF
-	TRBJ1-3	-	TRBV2	TGTGCCAGCAGTGAAGGGGCGCGAGGAAACACCATATATTTT	CASSEGARGNTIYF
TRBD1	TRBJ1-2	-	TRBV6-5	TGTGCCAGCAGTCTCCGGGACAGGGGCTATGGCTACACCTTC	CASSLRDRGYGYTF
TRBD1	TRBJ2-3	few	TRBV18	TGTGCCAGCTCCAGGACAGGGCCAGATACGCAGTATTTT	CASSRTGPDTQYF
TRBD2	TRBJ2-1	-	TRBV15	TGTGCCACCAGTCTCGCGGGAGACCAGTTCTTC	CATSLAGDQFF
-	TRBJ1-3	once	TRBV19	TGTGCCAGTACGCGGGGCTCTGGAAACACCATATATTTT	CASTRGSGNTIYF
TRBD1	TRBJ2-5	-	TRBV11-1	TGTGCCAGCAGCCGACGACAGGGTGCAGAGACCCAGTACTTC	CASSRRQGAETQYF
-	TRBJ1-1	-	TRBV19	TGTGCCAGTAGCACGGGACATTTGAACACTGAAGCTTTCTTT	CASSTGHLNTEAFF
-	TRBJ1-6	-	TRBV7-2	TGTGCCAGCAGCTTAGGACAGCCTCTTTCACCCCTCCACTTT	CASSLGQPLSPLHF
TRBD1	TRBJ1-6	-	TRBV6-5	TGTGCCGTTACAGGGGGGAATTCACCCCTCCACTTT	CAVTGGNSPLHF
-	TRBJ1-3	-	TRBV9	TGTGCCAGCAGCGATAGCGGCCTCTCTGGAAACACCATATATTTT	CASSDSGLSGNTIYF
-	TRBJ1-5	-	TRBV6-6	TGTGCCAGCAGTTTGGGCGGGGGGCCCCAGCATTTT	CASSLGGGPQHF
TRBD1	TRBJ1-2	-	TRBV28	TGTGCCAGCACAAATGACAGGGGAAAGATGAATAGTGACTATGGCTACACCTTC	CASTNDRGKMNSDYGYTF
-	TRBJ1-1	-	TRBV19	TGTGCCAGTAGTATAGAAACAGGGCGTAAGGCTTTCTTT	CASSIETGRKAFF
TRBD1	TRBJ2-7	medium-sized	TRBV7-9	TGTGCCAGCAGCTTATACCCAGGACAGGTGAACTCCTACGAGCAGTACTTC	CASSLYPGQVNSYEQYF
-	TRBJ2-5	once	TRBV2	TGTGCCAGCAGTGAATCGTCGGGGGAGACCCAGTACTTC	CASSESSGETQYF
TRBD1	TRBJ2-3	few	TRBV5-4	TGTGCCAGCACCCCGAGGGCGGGGACAGGGGCCGATACGCAGTATTTT	CASTPRAGTGADTQYF
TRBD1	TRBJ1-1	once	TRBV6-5	TGTGCCAGCAGCCACCGGGACAGTATGAAAGCTTTCTTT	CASSHRDSMKAFF
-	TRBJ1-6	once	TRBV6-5	TGTGCCAGCAGCCCGTCCATTACGGGGAATTCACCCCTCCACTTT	CASSPSITGNSPLHF
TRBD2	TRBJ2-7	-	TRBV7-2	TGTGCCAGCAGCTTAGAGTGGACTAGCGGGAGGGTACAGTACTTC	CASSLEWTSGRVQYF
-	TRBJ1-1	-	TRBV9	TGTGCCAGCAGCGTAGAGCCCGCCCCCATGAACACTGAAGCTTTCTTT	CASSVEPAPMNTEAFF
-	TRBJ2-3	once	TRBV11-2	TGTGCCAGCAGCTTAGTAGGGCGGGCAGATACGCAGTATTTT	CASSLVGRADTQYF
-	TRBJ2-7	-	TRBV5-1	TGCGCCAGCAGCTTGGGAGGAGCCGAGCAGTACTTC	CASSLGGAEQYF